The 5 T cell receptor beta chains reported below all come from one sample, sequenced in a study of blood T cell repertoires in COVID-19. This table comes from immunoSEQ multiplex PCR, and its TCRdb copy is limited to in-frame clones, with some not included. The table has hundreds of thousands of clones, 84% seen once. Source material: peripheral blood. These receptors all stem from a human donor in a cohort sampled during active COVID-19.

V usage is TRBV4-3 and J usage is TRBJ2-7; TRBD1 matches at 7 bases. The CDR3 has 13 residues. J was trimmed by 5 bases and V by 3 bases; bases with no gene match: 4. In germline, CDR1 is LGHNA, CDR2 YSLEER. The CDR3 nucleotides read TGCGCCAGCAGCCAGTTTACAGGGGACGAGCAGTACTTC. It encodes CASSQFTGDEQYF.

The chain joins TRBV10-3 to TRBJ2-7; TRBD2 matches 14 bases. V shed 6 bases, J shed 2 bases, and the junction held 15 bases outside the gene matches. This CDR3 has 19 amino acids. The germline gives CDR1 ENHRY, CDR2 SYGVKD. CDR3 nucleotides: TGTGCCATCAGCAGTGGGCCGGGACTAGCGGGAGCGAGAGCCTACGAGCAGTACTTC. Its protein is CAISSGPGLAGARAYEQYF.

This chain connects TRBV11-3 to TRBJ2-7, with a possible D match to TRBD1 (5 bases). The CDR3 loop spans 16 amino acids. Trimming took off 3 bases at V and 4 bases at J, with 19 bases between the two ends. Per the germline V gene, CDR1 is SGHNT and CDR2 is YENEEA. DNA for the CDR3: TGTGCCAGCAGCTTCAAACAGGAAAAGCTCCTATACGAGCAGTACTTC. It yields the protein CASSFKQEKLLYEQYF.

The genes are TRBV29-1 and TRBJ2-2, with 7 bases aligning to TRBD1. V dropped 6 bases and J dropped 1; count of bases not matched to a gene: 8. This CDR3 has 15 amino acids. Germline CDR1 and CDR2: SQVTM and ANQGSEA. CDR3 in amino acids: CSVKSGTENTGELFF. The CDR3 nucleotides read TGCAGCGTGAAGTCCGGGACAGAGAACACCGGGGAGCTGTTTTTT.

The CDR3: CASRPGGNTEAFF. Here the CDR3 DNA reads TGTGCCAGCAGGCCCGGCGGGAACACTGAAGCTTTCTTT. This chain joins TRBV7-9 and TRBJ1-1; unclear D gene. This CDR3 spans 13 amino acids. V was pared by 6 bases and J by 1 base, with 9 bases between. CDR1 and CDR2 (germline): SEHNR, FQNEAQ (reference sequence).